The clone carrying this T cell receptor (beta chain) showed up just a few times. The data stem from a study of blood T cell repertoires in COVID-19. Background on the study: The cDNA or gDNA used as material had been derived from T cells, B-cell-depleted T cells, or PBMCs.

V was pared by 0 bases and J by 6 bases, with 6 bases between. The CDR3 is 12 residues long. Germline V lookup: CDR1 SGHDT, CDR2 YYEEEE. Participants were aged 18 to 89 years, lived in around 25 US areas, and enrolled virtually. Clones were read by immunoSEQ multiplex PCR, and TCRdb kept only the in-frame ones, dropping some. The top ten clones hold around 2.4% of a sample with 290,000 or so clones, 86% of them seen once. Sequenced input: PBMCs or T cells enriched from blood (not recorded which). This chain links TRBV5-6 with TRBJ1-2; D unresolved. The source of this sequence is a young woman who had recovered from COVID-19. DNA for the CDR3: TGTGCCAGCAGCTTGGTGAGAAATGGCTACACCTTC. This translates into CASSLVRNGYTF.